Below are 18 T cell receptor beta chains sequenced from a single sample in a study of regulatory T cells in long-lasting Graves disease. Documented time point: persistent/refractory GD, antithyroid drugs over 5 years with positive TRAb. Extracted PBMC RNA gave rise to the TCR library. In building TCR beta libraries, iRepertoire HTBI primers were used together with Arm-PCR of CDR3 regions. TCRdb recomputed calls from the multiplex PCR reads with MiXCR, one row per CDR3 protein. The sample carries over 650,000 distinct CDR3 sequences, 25% to 35% recorded once. The starting material was peripheral blood mononuclear cells (PBMCs), obtained when the disease was refractory, from a patient treated with antithyroid drugs. The receptors shown here come from a female donor with Graves disease.

This clonotype was detected a few times. The chain couples TRBV30 to TRBJ1-1; D remains unclear. The length of the CDR3 is 14 residues. Germline V lookup: CDR1 GTSNPN, CDR2 SVGIG (reference sequence). V shed 2 bases and J shed 4 bases, with 14 bases lying between them. In DNA, the CDR3 is TGTGCCTGGAGTCAGGCGTGGAGGACCACTGAAGCTTTCTTT. Translating it yields CAWSQAWRTTEAFF.

This chain links TRBV19 with TRBJ1-1, with 10 bases aligning to TRBD1. V shed 2 bases, J shed 3 bases, and the junction held 6 bases outside the gene matches. Looked up from germline, CDR1 is LNHDA and CDR2 is SQIVND (reference sequence). The CDR3 is made up of 16 amino acids. Written as DNA, the CDR3 is TGTGCCAGTAGTATAAGGACAGGGGGACTGGACACTGAAGCTTTCTTT. It is translated as CASSIRTGGLDTEAFF.

The CDR3 region has the DNA TGTGCCAGCAGCCAGGTAGCGTCGTATAGCAATCAGCCCCAGCATTTT. Translated: CASSQVASYSNQPQHF. The chain has TRBV4-2 and TRBJ1-5, with unresolved D. Germline loops: CDR1 LGHNA, CDR2 YNFKEQ. The CDR3 runs 16 residues. With 3 bases removed from V and 0 bases from J, the gap between germline ends came to 12 bases.

Many counts were recorded for this clonotype. The CDR3 DNA sequence: TGTGCCAGCAGCTTATTTTCGCGGTCCCAGTACTTC. This translates into CASSLFSRSQYF. The chain employs TRBV11-2 and TRBJ2-5; D call uncertain. Trimming removed 2 bases at V and 9 bases at J, with 10 bases between. The CDR3 loop spans 12 amino acids. Germline-derived CDR1 and CDR2 are SGHAT and FQNNGV.

V gene TRBV18 combines with J gene TRBJ1-5; D not resolved. In germline, CDR1 is KGHSH, CDR2 LQKENI. Trimming removed 3 bases from V and 6 bases from J, with 12 bases in between. The length of the CDR3 is 14 residues. CDR3 sequence reads: CASSPGWGSQPQHF. The CDR3 coding sequence is TGTGCCAGCTCACCCGGGTGGGGTAGTCAGCCCCAGCATTTT. Together with reference TRBV18 and TRBJ1-5, the CDR3 gives the full variable domain: NAGVMQNPRHLVRRRGQEARLRCSPMKGHSHVYWYRQLPEEGLKFMVYLQKENIIDESGMPKERFSAEFPKEGPSILRIQQVVRGDSAAYFCASSPGWGSQPQHFGDGTRLSIL.

J is TRBJ2-7 and V is TRBV20-1; 9 nucleotides match TRBD1. V was pared by 4 bases and J by 2 bases, with 12 bases of the junction left unmatched. The CDR3 runs 16 residues. The V gene's germline CDR1 is DFQATT and CDR2 SNEGSKA (reference sequence). The chain's CDR3 is CSAKQIGQGRPYEQYF. The DNA for the CDR3 is TGCAGTGCTAAGCAGATCGGACAGGGGAGGCCCTACGAGCAGTACTTC.

The chain recombines TRBV7-9 with TRBJ1-2; D gene ambiguous. Germline values: CDR1 SEHNR, CDR2 FQNEAQ (reference sequence). This CDR3 region has 12 residues. V dropped 5 bases and J dropped 4 bases, with 8 bases sitting between them. The CDR3 sequence: CASSTLPYGYTF. CDR3 sequence (DNA): TGTGCCAGCAGCACCCTACCCTATGGCTACACCTTC.

This clonotype was recorded a few times. This chain joins TRBV19 and TRBJ1-1; tentatively, D is TRBD1 (5 bases). This CDR3 has 15 residues. Germline V lookup: CDR1 LNHDA, CDR2 SQIVND (reference sequence). Trimming removed 3 bases from V and 2 bases from J, with 13 bases in between. CDR3 DNA: TGTGCCAGTAGTATGGGGACCCTAGGAAACACTGAAGCTTTCTTT. It specifies CASSMGTLGNTEAFF. Using reference TRBV19 and TRBJ1-1 for the parts outside the CDR3, the full variable domain is DGGITQSPKYLFRKEGQNVTLSCEQNLNHDAMYWYRQDPGQGLRLIYYSQIVNDFQKGDIAEGYSVSREKKESFPLTVTSAQKNPTAFYLCASSMGTLGNTEAFFGQGTRLTVV.

This clonotype has a count of ten or more. An end of the junction does not agree with germline; a read error may underlie this. The genes are TRBV11-2 and TRBJ2-7; no clear D. This CDR3 spans 14 amino acids. The germline gives CDR1 SGHAT, CDR2 FQNNGV. In DNA form, the CDR3 reads TGTGCCAGCAGCCTAGACTGGAGCTCCTACGAGCAGTACTTC. The encoded protein is CASSLDWSSYEQYF.

This clonotype is a singleton in its sample. It may be a read error: a sequence one base away is much more abundant. The chain combines TRBV12-3 or TRBV12-4 with TRBJ1-1; 7 nucleotides match TRBD1. The CDR3 spans 13 residues. The CDR3 DNA is TGTGCCAGCAGACTACAGGGGAACGCTGAAGCTTCCTTT. Its protein is CASRLQGNAEASF.

The chain uses TRBV5-1 and TRBJ1-1; 8 bases agree with TRBD1. V was clipped by 2 bases and J by 1 base; unmatched bases: 4. In germline, CDR1 is SGHRS, CDR2 YFSETQ. The CDR3 is made up of 15 amino acids. CDR3 sequence (DNA): TGCGCCAGCAGCTTCGGACAGGGTCCGAACACTGAAGCTTTCTTT. It encodes CASSFGQGPNTEAFF.

The rearrangement links TRBV5-5 to TRBJ2-2; 15 bases are a match to TRBD2. The CDR3 is made up of 17 amino acids. CDR1 is SGHKS and CDR2 is YYEKEE in the germline V gene (reference sequence). The junction had 8 bases not matched to a gene; V was cut back by 4 bases and J by 7 bases. In DNA, the CDR3 is TGTGCCAGCAGCATGGGACTAGCGGGAGGAATCTACGGGGAGCTGTTTTTT. Translation: CASSMGLAGGIYGELFF.

The rearrangement links TRBV10-3 to TRBJ2-2, with a possible D match to TRBD1 (6 bases). Germline CDR1 reads ENHRY; CDR2 reads SYGVKD. The CDR3 is 14 amino acids. V was cut by 4 bases and J by 3 bases, with 9 bases left in between. Here the CDR3 DNA reads TGTGCCATCAGTGTCAGGACAGACACCGGGGAGCTGTTTTTT. It specifies CAISVRTDTGELFF.

CDR3 sequence: CASSPVDYGYTF. The CDR3 DNA reads TGTGCCAGCTCACCGGTGGATTATGGCTACACCTTC. The V call is TRBV18, the J call TRBJ1-2; D unresolved. This CDR3 region has 12 residues. Trimming cost V 3 bases and J 5 bases, with 7 bases left between them. CDR1 and CDR2 from the germline V gene are KGHSH and LQKENI.

The gene calls are TRBV9 and TRBJ1-1, with 7 bases identical to TRBD1. Trimming cost V 0 bases and J 1 base; bases outside gene matches: 6. CDR3 length equals 16 residues. Germline V gives CDR1 SGDLS, CDR2 YYNGEE. The CDR3 loop is CASSVGTGVGNTEAFF. DNA for the CDR3: TGTGCCAGCAGCGTAGGGACAGGTGTGGGGAACACTGAAGCTTTCTTT.

Remarks on this clonotype: Its ends do not fully match the called genes, so a read error is possible. The J gene is TRBJ1-5, the V gene TRBV5-1; maybe TRBD1 (5 bases). Germline CDR1 and CDR2: SGHRS and YFSETQ. This CDR3 spans 14 amino acids. For the CDR3, the DNA is TGCGCCAGCAGCTTGGTTGGGGGGGTCCAGCCCCAGCACTTT. Protein: CASSLVGGVQPQHF.

This clonotype was detected ten times or more. The chain recombines TRBV28 with TRBJ2-7; D remains unclear. In germline, CDR1 is MDHEN, CDR2 SYDVKM. The CDR3 totals 11 residues. The germline V and J ends were trimmed by 7 bases and 3 bases, with 7 bases remaining between them. CDR3 loop: CASTNLYEQYF. The CDR3 DNA sequence: TGTGCCAGCACCAACCTCTACGAGCAGTACTTC.

The J gene is TRBJ2-7, the V gene TRBV6-5, with D maybe TRBD2 (6 bases). Trimming took off 0 bases at V and 6 bases at J, with 18 bases between the two ends. In germline, CDR1 is MNHEY, CDR2 SVGAGI. The CDR3 consists of 16 residues. The CDR3 spells CASSYSSGGALLEQYF. The CDR3 nucleotides are TGTGCCAGCAGTTACTCTTCCGGGGGAGCTCTGCTCGAGCAGTACTTC.